This T cell receptor beta chain was sequenced for a study of CD8 T cells in Susac syndrome. V was cut by 5 bases and J by 3 bases, with 10 bases left in between. The CDR3 runs 12 residues. Germline-derived CDR1 and CDR2 are SQVTM and ANQGSEA. With random hexamers, roughly 0.5 to 1 ug RNA was reverse transcribed. From the immunoSEQ multiplex PCR reads, TCRdb called clonotypes with MiXCR, one entry per CDR3 protein. The sample records 300,000 to 350,000 distinct CDR3 sequences, about 92% being singletons. This clonotype was seen more than once but under ten times. Sequencing was performed on CD4+ T cells from PBMCs. This TCR was sampled from a human donor with multiple sclerosis. The chain employs TRBV29-1 and TRBJ2-5, with D tentatively TRBD2 (5 bases). The CDR3 DNA is TGCAGCGTTAAGACTACAGAAGAGACCCAGTACTTC. Its translation: CSVKTTEETQYF. The full variable domain, with the rest looked up from reference TRBV29-1 and TRBJ2-5, is SAVISQKPSRDICQRGTSLTIQCQVDSQVTMMFWYRQQPGQSLTLIATANQGSEATYESGFVIDKFPISRPNLTFSTLTVSNMSPEDSSIYLCSVKTTEETQYFGPGTRLLVL.